The source of this T cell receptor beta chain is a study of T cell changes during pregnancy in multiple sclerosis. Only in-frame clones appear in the TCRdb table, and some are missing; sequencing was by immunoSEQ multiplex PCR. The table shows about 83,000 clones, with over 80% occurring only once. The receptor was derived from a female donor in good health, serving as a control in a pregnancy study. Some clones in this sample may be carry-over from other donors' samples. The sequencing used PBMCs, collected in the first trimester of pregnancy.

The CDR3 here is CATKQAEGRDTQYF. Written as DNA, the CDR3 is TGTGCCACCAAACAGGCGGAGGGGCGGGATACGCAGTATTTT. The rearrangement joins TRBV7-8 to TRBJ2-3; D is possibly TRBD2 (6 bases). Germline loops: CDR1 SGHVS, CDR2 FQNEAQ. The CDR3 covers 14 residues. V was pared by 10 bases and J by 6 bases, with 20 bases between.